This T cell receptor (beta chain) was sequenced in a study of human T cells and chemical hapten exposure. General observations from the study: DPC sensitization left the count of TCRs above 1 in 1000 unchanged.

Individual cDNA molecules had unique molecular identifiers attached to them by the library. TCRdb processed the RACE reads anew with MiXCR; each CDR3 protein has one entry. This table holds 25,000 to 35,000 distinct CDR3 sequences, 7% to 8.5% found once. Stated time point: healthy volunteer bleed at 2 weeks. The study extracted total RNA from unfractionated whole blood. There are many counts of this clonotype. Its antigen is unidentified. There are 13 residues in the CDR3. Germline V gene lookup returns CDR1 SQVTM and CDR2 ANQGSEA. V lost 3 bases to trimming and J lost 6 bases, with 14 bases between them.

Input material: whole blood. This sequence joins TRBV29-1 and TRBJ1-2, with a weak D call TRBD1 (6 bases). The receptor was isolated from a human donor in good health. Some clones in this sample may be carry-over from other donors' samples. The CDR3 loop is CSVEGKRGDGYTF. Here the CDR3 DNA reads TGCAGCGTTGAGGGGAAGAGGGGGGATGGCTACACCTTC.